The 26 T cell receptor beta chains presented below share a single source sample, sequenced in a study of cytomegalovirus exposure and HLA in healthy donors. PCR employed 60 Vbeta and 13 Jbeta primers. The assay was immunoSEQ multiplex PCR, and TCRdb's table has in-frame clones only and misses some. The profile shows 130,000 or so clones, roughly 70% of them singletons. The sample was PBMCs. All receptors derive from a woman aged 40-49 years in good health and CMV-seropositive.

The chain recombines TRBV9 with TRBJ2-1; TRBD2 might be the D (6 bases). Looked up from germline, CDR1 is SGDLS and CDR2 is YYNGEE. The CDR3 runs to 14 residues. With 3 bases removed from V and 7 bases from J, the gap between germline ends came to 14 bases. The CDR3, as DNA: TGTGCCAGCAGCGCGGAGGGAAGAGTAAATGAGCAGTTCTTC. It yields the protein CASSAEGRVNEQFF.

The table lists this clone with a few counts. The rearrangement joins TRBV28 to TRBJ1-5; 8 bases agree with TRBD1. CDR1 is MDHEN and CDR2 is SYDVKM in the germline V gene. CDR3 length: 16 residues. J was trimmed by 4 bases and V by 7 bases; bases with no gene match: 12. CDR3 residues: CASNFRDRLKNQPQHF. CDR3 DNA: TGTGCCAGCAACTTCCGGGACAGGTTGAAGAATCAGCCCCAGCATTTT.

The gene calls are TRBV11-1 and TRBJ1-4; 9 bases line up with TRBD1. This CDR3 is built from 16 residues. Trimming took 5 bases from V and 4 from J; bases not matched to a gene: 8. Germline V gene data show CDR1 as SGHAT and CDR2 as FQDESV (reference sequence). In nucleotides, the CDR3 is TGTGCCAGCAGCCGGGGACAGGGCATCGGTAATGAAAAACTGTTTTTT. Its translation is CASSRGQGIGNEKLFF.

The chain recombines TRBV28 with TRBJ1-1; TRBD1 agrees at 9 bases. The germline V gene encodes CDR1 MDHEN and CDR2 SYDVKM. J lost 7 bases, V lost 6 bases, and 9 bases had no gene match. The CDR3 contains 14 residues. The CDR3 here is CASRSGQGSFEAFF. DNA of the CDR3: TGTGCCAGCAGGTCGGGACAGGGATCCTTTGAAGCTTTCTTT.

With respect to this clone: The sample contains more than one DNA sequence encoding this CDR3. The chain combines TRBV5-1 with TRBJ1-5; 7 bases are a match to TRBD1. J was trimmed by 1 base and V by 0 bases; bases with no gene match: 4. Germline V gene data show CDR1 as SGHRS and CDR2 as YFSETQ. The CDR3 extends over 16 amino acids. The CDR3 DNA is TGCGCCAGCAGCTTGGAGGGGGCAGGGAGCAATCAGCCCCAGCATTTT. Translating gives CASSLEGAGSNQPQHF.

V and J are TRBV28 and TRBJ1-1; no firm D call. CDR1 is MDHEN and CDR2 is SYDVKM in the germline V gene. V was pared by 8 bases and J by 1 base, with 17 bases between. The CDR3 is 15 amino acids. DNA of the CDR3: TGTGCCAGCGTTTTCTCTCGCGGGAGGAACACTGAAGCTTTCTTT. Protein: CASVFSRGRNTEAFF.

The chain is built from TRBV7-9 and TRBJ2-7, with a tentative D call TRBD1 (6 bases). CDR1 and CDR2 from the germline V gene are SEHNR and FQNEAQ (reference sequence). V was clipped by 2 bases and J by 3 bases, with 11 bases between them. The CDR3 consists of 14 residues. The CDR3 spells CASSLSSGVYEQYF. The CDR3, as DNA: TGTGCCAGCAGCTTATCGTCAGGGGTCTACGAGCAGTACTTC.

V gene TRBV7-2 combines with J gene TRBJ2-1; 9 bases are a match to TRBD2. The CDR3 is 16 amino acids. After removal of 6 bases from V and 5 bases from J, the junction contained 11 bases not matched to a gene. Germline V gene lookup returns CDR1 SGHTA and CDR2 FQGNSA. This CDR3 reads CASRRGLAWGHNEQFF. The CDR3 DNA reads TGTGCCAGCAGGCGGGGACTAGCCTGGGGCCACAATGAGCAGTTCTTC.

The J gene is TRBJ2-6, the V gene TRBV19; D perhaps matches TRBD1 (6 bases). The V gene lost 3 bases and the J gene lost 2 bases, with 20 bases spanning the gap. The CDR3 runs 19 residues. CDR1 LNHDA and CDR2 SQIVND come from the germline V gene (reference sequence). In DNA, the CDR3 is TGTGCCAGTAGTATTTATTTCGCAGGGGACCATCCTGGGGCCAACGTCCTGACTTTC. Translated: CASSIYFAGDHPGANVLTF. The complete variable domain, with remaining parts taken from reference TRBV19 and TRBJ2-6, reads DGGITQSPKYLFRKEGQNVTLSCEQNLNHDAMYWYRQDPGQGLRLIYYSQIVNDFQKGDIAEGYSVSREKKESFPLTVTSAQKNPTAFYLCASSIYFAGDHPGANVLTFGAGSRLTVL.

This clone has a handful of counts. The chain joins TRBV19 to TRBJ2-1; D possibly corresponds to TRBD2 (6 bases). Germline V CDR1 and CDR2: LNHDA, SQIVND (reference sequence). Trimming took 4 bases from V and 8 from J, leaving 18 bases between them. The CDR3 is made up of 15 amino acids. Written as DNA, the CDR3 is TGTGCCAGTAGTACAACGGGACTCGGTGGCGATGAGCAGTTCTTC. As protein: CASSTTGLGGDEQFF.

The chain has TRBV9 and TRBJ1-1; D ambiguous. CDR3 length: 13 amino acids. V was clipped by 0 bases and J by 5 bases, with 8 bases between them. Germline loops: CDR1 SGDLS, CDR2 YYNGEE. The CDR3 sequence: CASSVVTETEAFF. CDR3 DNA sequence: TGTGCCAGCAGCGTAGTTACAGAAACTGAAGCTTTCTTT.

V gene TRBV19 combines with J gene TRBJ2-2, with TRBD1 identical over 8 bases. J was trimmed by 1 base and V by 7 bases; bases with no gene match: 8. Germline assignment: CDR1 LNHDA and CDR2 SQIVND (reference sequence). The CDR3 runs to 16 residues. CDR3 nucleotide sequence: TGTGCCAGTATCCCGAGAGGACAGGGGAACACCGGGGAGCTGTTTTTT. Protein product: CASIPRGQGNTGELFF.

About this clone: Other DNA sequences from this sample encode an identical CDR3 as well. The chain joins TRBV27 to TRBJ1-2; tentative D call: TRBD1 (5 bases). Germline CDR1 and CDR2: MNHEY and SMNVEV (reference sequence). Between the trimmed V and J ends, which lost 5 bases and 5 bases, there was a span of 21 bases. The CDR3 is 16 amino acids. CDR3 loop: CASSPRQGGGRYGYTF. The CDR3 DNA reads TGTGCCAGCAGTCCGAGGCAGGGCGGCGGCCGGTATGGCTACACCTTC.

In its sample, this clone was seen once. This chain joins TRBV19 and TRBJ1-4, with D perhaps matching TRBD1 (5 bases). The CDR3 covers 13 residues. Trimming shortened V by 3 bases and J by 8 bases, and 10 bases separated the two germline ends. Germline CDR1 and CDR2: LNHDA and SQIVND (reference sequence). CDR3 sequence (DNA): TGTGCCAGTAGTATTTGGGGGGGAGAAAAACTGTTTTTT. Translated: CASSIWGGEKLFF.

The V and J genes are TRBV5-1 and TRBJ2-1, with a possible D match to TRBD1 (7 bases). V gave up 5 bases and J gave up 8 bases, with 23 bases separating them. This CDR3 region has 16 residues. Germline-derived CDR1 and CDR2 are SGHRS and YFSETQ. This CDR3 is CASSQSGRGVGDEQFF. CDR3 nucleotide sequence: TGCGCCAGCAGTCAGTCCGGCAGGGGGGTTGGGGATGAGCAGTTCTTC.

This clone occurred once. The chain joins TRBV6-5 to TRBJ1-1; possible D gene TRBD1, 5 bases. The V gene lost 4 bases and the J gene lost 10 bases, with 13 bases spanning the gap. Germline values: CDR1 MNHEY, CDR2 SVGAGI. CDR3 size: 12 residues. The CDR3 is CASSWWGGIAFF. In DNA form, the CDR3 reads TGTGCCAGCAGTTGGTGGGGGGGAATAGCTTTCTTT.

V usage is TRBV7-3 and J usage is TRBJ2-7; TRBD2 aligns across 11 bases. Germline V CDR1 and CDR2: SGHTA, FQGTGA. Trimming at V came to 5 bases and at J to 2 bases, leaving 11 bases not matched to a gene. The CDR3 is 17 amino acids. CDR3 sequence reads: CASSPGGLAGGTYEQYF. The CDR3, as DNA: TGTGCCAGCAGCCCGGGAGGGCTAGCGGGGGGTACCTACGAGCAGTACTTC.

The gene calls are TRBV7-2 and TRBJ2-5; D remains ambiguous. The last part of the DNA fits TRBJ2-7 better; the J call may be wrong. The length of the CDR3 is 14 residues. The germline V gene has CDR1 SGHTA and CDR2 FQGNSA. CDR3 DNA sequence: TGTGCCAGCAGCTTAGTGGCGGCCCCCTACGAGCAGTACTTC. Protein product: CASSLVAAPYEQYF.

The chain is built from TRBV30 and TRBJ2-6; TRBD2 is a possible D gene (5 bases). Germline V gene data show CDR1 as GTSNPN and CDR2 as SVGIG (reference sequence). The CDR3 loop spans 16 amino acids. V was pared by 0 bases and J by 0 bases, with 9 bases between. Here the CDR3 DNA reads TGTGCCTGGAGTGTAGGGAGTAGCTCTGGGGCCAACGTCCTGACTTTC. Residues: CAWSVGSSSGANVLTF.

The chain uses TRBV2 and TRBJ2-1, with 10 bases matching TRBD2. V dropped 9 bases and J dropped 8; count of bases not matched to a gene: 4. The germline V gene has CDR1 SNHLY and CDR2 FYNNEI. The CDR3 has 12 residues. CDR3 in DNA: TGTGCCAGTAGCGGGAGGACCTATGAGCAGTTCTTC. This sequence encodes CASSGRTYEQFF.

The chain is built from TRBV7-9 and TRBJ2-7; 8 nucleotides line up with TRBD1. Germline V gene lookup returns CDR1 SEHNR and CDR2 FQNEAQ (reference sequence). Trimming cost V 4 bases and J 2 bases; bases outside gene matches: 13. The length of the CDR3 is 17 residues. The CDR3 reads CASSSITKQGVTYEQYF. CDR3 in DNA: TGTGCCAGCAGCTCGATTACGAAACAGGGGGTAACCTACGAGCAGTACTTC.

In its sample, this clone was seen once. The chain links TRBV7-9 to TRBJ1-1; 8 bases align to TRBD1. The CDR3 totals 14 residues. Germline loops: CDR1 SEHNR, CDR2 FQNEAQ (reference sequence). Trimming took 10 bases from V and 0 from J; bases not matched to a gene: 7. CDR3 nucleotide sequence: TGTGCCACCACAGGGGGATCAATGAACACTGAAGCTTTCTTT. Amino acid sequence: CATTGGSMNTEAFF.

The V call is TRBV5-1, the J call TRBJ2-3; TRBD2 agrees at 13 bases. CDR3 length: 18 residues. Trimming removed 4 bases from V and 1 base from J; junction bases left unmatched: 9. The germline V gene encodes CDR1 SGHRS and CDR2 YFSETQ. The CDR3 bases are TGCGCCAGCAGCCCTGGGACTAGCGGGGTCTTAGGCACAGATACGCAGTATTTT. Protein sequence: CASSPGTSGVLGTDTQYF.

The chain is built from TRBV2 and TRBJ2-7, with D unclear. CDR3 length: 14 residues. Per germline, CDR1 SNHLY and CDR2 FYNNEI. Trimming took off 5 bases at V and 0 bases at J, with 11 bases between the two ends. The CDR3 spells CASSSGTSSYEQYF. In nucleotides, the CDR3 is TGTGCCAGCAGTTCTGGTACAAGCTCCTACGAGCAGTACTTC. Combining the CDR3 with reference TRBV2 and TRBJ2-7 gives the whole variable domain EPEVTQTPSHQVTQMGQEVILRCVPISNHLYFYWYRQILGQKVEFLVSFYNNEISEKSEIFDDQFSVERPDGSNFTLKIRSTKLEDSAMYFCASSSGTSSYEQYFGPGTRLTVT.

The DNA of the CDR3 is TGTGCCAGCAGCTCGGGACTAAACCAAGAGACCCAGTACTTC. Encoded protein: CASSSGLNQETQYF. This rearrangement joins TRBV7-2 to TRBJ2-5; the match to TRBD2 covers 7 bases. The germline gives CDR1 SGHTA, CDR2 FQGNSA. V was clipped by 4 bases and J by 0 bases; unmatched bases: 2. The CDR3 is 14 residues long.

CDR3 DNA: TGCGCCAGCAGCTTGTTGACAGGGGAGGAAAAACTGTTTTTT. As protein: CASSLLTGEEKLFF. The rearrangement links TRBV5-1 to TRBJ1-4; 8 nucleotides align to TRBD1. Looked up from germline, CDR1 is SGHRS and CDR2 is YFSETQ. Losses at the gene ends were 1 base for V and 8 bases for J; bases not matched to a gene: 4. The CDR3 extends over 14 amino acids.